The 14 T cell receptor beta chains below were found in one sample sequenced in a study of cytomegalovirus exposure and HLA in healthy donors. The PCR employed 60 Vbeta primers together with 13 Jbeta primers. Some clones are missing from TCRdb's copy, which holds only in-frame ones; the method was immunoSEQ multiplex PCR. The data show 130,000 to 150,000 clones, around four fifths seen once. The sequenced sample was PBMCs. Receptor source: a man aged 25-40 years in good health and CMV-seronegative.

The chain joins TRBV19 to TRBJ2-1; no clear D gene. Germline CDR1 and CDR2: LNHDA and SQIVND (reference sequence). The CDR3 extends over 13 amino acids. Trimming cost V 3 bases and J 5 bases, with 8 bases left between them. CDR3 coding DNA: TGTGCCAGTAGTATGGCTCAAAACAATGAGCAGTTCTTC. This gives the protein CASSMAQNNEQFF. The full variable domain, in which reference TRBV19 and TRBJ2-1 provide the parts outside the CDR3, is DGGITQSPKYLFRKEGQNVTLSCEQNLNHDAMYWYRQDPGQGLRLIYYSQIVNDFQKGDIAEGYSVSREKKESFPLTVTSAQKNPTAFYLCASSMAQNNEQFFGPGTRLTVL.

V gene TRBV6-5 combines with J gene TRBJ2-1; 12 bases fit TRBD1. The V segment lost 6 bases and the J segment 9 bases; nucleotides outside the gene matches: 9. The V gene's germline CDR1 is MNHEY and CDR2 SVGAGI. The CDR3 is 15 residues long. CDR3 bases: TGTGCCAGCAGCCACCGGGACAGGGGGCCCACTGAGCAGTTCTTC. It is translated as CASSHRDRGPTEQFF.

J is TRBJ1-4 and V is TRBV15, with TRBD1 matching over 8 bases. The CDR3 consists of 16 residues. Germline V gives CDR1 LNHNV, CDR2 YYDKDF (reference sequence). With V trimmed by 4 bases and J by 4 bases, 8 bases remained unmatched. Written as DNA, the CDR3 is TGTGCCACCAGCATGCGGACAGGGAAGGTTAATGAAAAACTGTTTTTT. Protein product: CATSMRTGKVNEKLFF.

This rearrangement joins TRBV5-1 to TRBJ2-2, with D tentatively TRBD2 (5 bases). Trimming took 0 bases from V and 4 from J, leaving 10 bases between them. This CDR3 region has 15 residues. Germline V gives CDR1 SGHRS, CDR2 YFSETQ. The CDR3 sequence is CASSLELVGTGELFF. The CDR3 DNA sequence: TGCGCCAGCAGCTTGGAACTAGTAGGCACCGGGGAGCTGTTTTTT.

The rearrangement links TRBV7-2 to TRBJ2-1; no reliable D call. Germline CDR1 and CDR2: SGHTA and FQGNSA. Trimming shortened V by 3 bases and J by 9 bases, and 15 bases separated the two germline ends. This CDR3 comprises 14 residues. The CDR3 sequence is CASSLYSRTGEQFF. The CDR3 region has the DNA TGTGCCAGCAGCTTGTATAGTCGAACGGGTGAGCAGTTCTTC.

This clone has a single count. This chain links TRBV27 with TRBJ2-3, with TRBD2 matching 7 bases. There are 16 residues in the CDR3. J gave up 2 bases and V 4 bases, and 9 bases lay outside the gene matches. Germline V gene data show CDR1 as MNHEY and CDR2 as SMNVEV (reference sequence). CDR3 loop: CASSSLAALYTDTQYF. The CDR3 bases are TGTGCCAGCAGTTCTCTAGCGGCGCTCTACACAGATACGCAGTATTTT.

V and J are TRBV23-1 and TRBJ2-3, with TRBD2 identical over 8 bases. TRBV23-1 is designated an ORF whose function remains uncertain. Trimming took 4 bases from V and 3 from J; bases not matched to a gene: 9. The CDR3 consists of 16 residues. The chain's CDR3 is CASSRVAGFDTDTQYF. CDR3 DNA sequence: TGCGCCAGCAGTCGGGTAGCGGGGTTTGATACAGATACGCAGTATTTT.

The CDR3 DNA reads TGTGCCAGCAGTGCTCGACTAGCGGGAGGTTGGACAGATACGCAGTATTTT. Translating gives CASSARLAGGWTDTQYF. This chain connects TRBV25-1 to TRBJ2-3; 13 nucleotides match TRBD2. The CDR3 runs to 17 residues. With 4 bases clipped from V and 3 bases from J, the junction kept 7 bases outside the gene matches. Per germline, CDR1 MGHDK and CDR2 SYGVNS. Complete variable domain (other parts from reference TRBV25-1 and TRBJ2-3): EADIYQTPRYLVIGTGKKITLECSQTMGHDKMYWYQQDPGMELHLIHYSYGVNSTEKGDLSSESTVSRIRTEHFPLTLESARPSHTSQYLCASSARLAGGWTDTQYFGPGTRLTVL.

The V call is TRBV28, the J call TRBJ1-3; D remains unclear. V lost 11 bases and J 0 bases, leaving 17 bases between the germline ends. There are 15 residues in the CDR3. CDR1 MDHEN and CDR2 SYDVKM come from the germline V gene. For the CDR3, the DNA is TGTGCCTCTAAGGGAGGGATCCACTCTGGAAACACCATATATTTT. Residues: CASKGGIHSGNTIYF.

About this clone: Other DNA sequences in this sample translate to the same CDR3. This chain connects TRBV5-1 to TRBJ2-7, with 10 bases identical to TRBD1. With 1 base clipped from V and 4 bases from J, the junction kept 2 bases outside the gene matches. Germline loops: CDR1 SGHRS, CDR2 YFSETQ. This CDR3 has 14 amino acids. DNA of the CDR3: TGCGCCAGCAGCTTGCCGGGACAGGGGTACGAGCAGTACTTC. It translates to CASSLPGQGYEQYF.

The chain links TRBV4-1 to TRBJ2-7; TRBD1 aligns across 10 bases. V gave up 1 base and J gave up 7 bases; unmatched junction bases: 4. Germline V gene lookup returns CDR1 MGHRA and CDR2 YSYEKL. The CDR3 loop spans 14 amino acids. CDR3 residues: CASSQGDRGREQYF. For the CDR3, the DNA is TGCGCCAGCAGCCAAGGGGACAGGGGAAGGGAGCAGTACTTC.

The J gene is TRBJ2-5, the V gene TRBV11-2; 9 bases align to TRBD1. V trimming: 5 bases; J trimming: 4 bases; junction bases outside the gene matches: 5. The CDR3 sequence is 14 residues long. The V gene's germline CDR1 is SGHAT and CDR2 FQNNGV. The CDR3 nucleotides are TGTGCCAGCAGCACGGGACAGGGTGGAGAGACCCAGTACTTC. This encodes CASSTGQGGETQYF.

This clone was observed a single time. V and J are TRBV5-1 and TRBJ2-7; weak D call: TRBD1 (6 bases). CDR3 length: 16 amino acids. Germline V gives CDR1 SGHRS, CDR2 YFSETQ. Between the trimmed V and J ends, which lost 2 bases and 3 bases, there was a span of 18 bases. CDR3 in amino acids: CASSFSAVGQSYEQYF. DNA for the CDR3: TGCGCCAGCAGCTTTTCGGCTGTAGGACAGAGCTACGAGCAGTACTTC.

The chain combines TRBV9 with TRBJ2-2, with 7 positions matching TRBD1. V shed 4 bases and J 1 base; nucleotides not matched to a gene: 4. The length of the CDR3 is 15 residues. Germline V gene sequence: CDR1 SGDLS, CDR2 YYNGEE. This CDR3 is CASSSRDRNTGELFF. CDR3 sequence (DNA): TGTGCCAGCAGCTCCAGGGACAGGAACACCGGGGAGCTGTTTTTT.